This record looks at one T cell receptor (beta chain) sequence and its context. Its cognate antigen is unknown. The sample comes from a study of cytomegalovirus exposure and HLA in healthy donors. Study-wide results and limits: Per a prior analysis, the majority of TCR beta V segments were productive roughly 87% or roughly 30% of the time. The study had only CMV serostatus as immune exposure information. In presence/absence analyses, roughly uniform sequencing depth across donors was assumed.

Amplification used 60 Vbeta primers and 13 Jbeta primers. Some clones are missing from TCRdb's copy, which holds only in-frame ones; the method was immunoSEQ multiplex PCR. The sample lists 150,000 to 160,000 clones, 70% to 80% seen once, with 3% to 4% in the top ten. The sequencing sample was made of PBMCs. The receptor was isolated from a woman aged 40 to 50 in good health and CMV-seronegative.

CDR3 in amino acids: CASSRQGGGAGQPQHF. As DNA, the CDR3 is TGTGCCAGCAGCCGTCAAGGTGGGGGCGCAGGTCAGCCCCAGCATTTT. This rearrangement joins TRBV7-9 to TRBJ1-5; D may be TRBD1 (6 bases). The CDR3 length is 16 residues. V was clipped by 5 bases and J by 6 bases, with 20 bases between them. From germline, CDR1 is SEHNR and CDR2 FQNEAQ (reference sequence).